The sequence of this T cell receptor (beta chain) was determined in a study of T cell responses to AZD1222 COVID-19 vaccine. Study-wide results and limits: Dominant CD4 TCR responses targeted spike regions 160-218 and 743-854. Females outnumbered males among donors, who were mostly white British; clonal diversity was possibly underestimated. Seropositive status at baseline applied to only 6 or 7 AZD1222 recipients.

This CDR3 region has 14 residues. Germline trimming cut 3 bases from V and 9 bases from J; bases unmatched to any gene: 7. Germline values: CDR1 SNHLY, CDR2 FYNNEI. On this clone itself: What it binds is unknown.

Method: immunoSEQ multiplex PCR; TCRdb's copy keeps in-frame clones and lacks some. The sample lists just over 80,000 clones, around 89% seen once, with more than 5% in the top ten. The V gene is TRBV2, the J gene TRBJ2-4, with 8 bases fitting TRBD1. The sequences come from peripheral blood, collected on day 0 of AZD1222 vaccination. This TCR was sampled from an adult in good health. CDR3 sequence: CASSDGQGAGIQYF. The CDR3 DNA sequence: TGTGCCAGCAGTGACGGGCAGGGGGCTGGCATTCAGTACTTC. Variable domain in full (rest from reference TRBV2 and TRBJ2-4): EPEVTQTPSHQVTQMGQEVILRCVPISNHLYFYWYRQILGQKVEFLVSFYNNEISEKSEIFDDQFSVERPDGSNFTLKIRSTKLEDSAMYFCASSDGQGAGIQYFGAGTRLSVL.